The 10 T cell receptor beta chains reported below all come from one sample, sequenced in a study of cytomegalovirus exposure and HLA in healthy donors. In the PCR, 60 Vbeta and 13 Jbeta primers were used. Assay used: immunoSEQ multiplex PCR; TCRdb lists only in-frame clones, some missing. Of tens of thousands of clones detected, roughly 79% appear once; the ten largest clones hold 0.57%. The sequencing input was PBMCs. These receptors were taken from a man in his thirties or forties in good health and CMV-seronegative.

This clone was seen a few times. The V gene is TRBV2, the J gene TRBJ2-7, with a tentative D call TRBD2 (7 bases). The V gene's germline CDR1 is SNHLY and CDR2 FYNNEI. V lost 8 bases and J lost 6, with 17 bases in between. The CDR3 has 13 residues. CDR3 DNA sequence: TGTGCCAGCCAGCCCACGGGGGGCAGCGAGCAGTACTTC. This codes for CASQPTGGSEQYF.

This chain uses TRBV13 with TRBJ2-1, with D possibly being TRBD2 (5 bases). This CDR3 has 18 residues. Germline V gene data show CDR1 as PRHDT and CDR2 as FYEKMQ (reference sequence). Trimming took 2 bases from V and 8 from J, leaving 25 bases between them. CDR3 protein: CASSLRRKVGTSHDEQFF. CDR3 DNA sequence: TGTGCCAGCAGCTTAAGGCGGAAAGTGGGAACTAGTCACGATGAGCAGTTCTTC.

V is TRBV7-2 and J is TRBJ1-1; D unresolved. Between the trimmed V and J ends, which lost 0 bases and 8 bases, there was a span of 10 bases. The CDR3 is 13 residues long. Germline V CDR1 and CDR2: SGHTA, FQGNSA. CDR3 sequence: CASSLAGAREAFF. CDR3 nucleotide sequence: TGTGCCAGCAGCTTAGCGGGCGCCCGAGAAGCTTTCTTT.

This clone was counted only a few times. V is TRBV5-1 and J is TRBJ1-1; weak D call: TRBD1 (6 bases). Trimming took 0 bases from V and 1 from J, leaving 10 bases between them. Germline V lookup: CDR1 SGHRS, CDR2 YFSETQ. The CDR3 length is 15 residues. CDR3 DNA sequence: TGCGCCAGCAGCTTGGCAGGGGTTAAGAACACTGAAGCTTTCTTT. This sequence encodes CASSLAGVKNTEAFF.

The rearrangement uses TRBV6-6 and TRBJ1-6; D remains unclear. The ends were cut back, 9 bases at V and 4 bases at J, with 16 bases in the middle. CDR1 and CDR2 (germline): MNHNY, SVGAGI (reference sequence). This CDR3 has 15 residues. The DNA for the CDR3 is TGTGCCAGTACCCTGAGGGAGCCATATAATTCACCCCTCCACTTT. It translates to CASTLREPYNSPLHF.

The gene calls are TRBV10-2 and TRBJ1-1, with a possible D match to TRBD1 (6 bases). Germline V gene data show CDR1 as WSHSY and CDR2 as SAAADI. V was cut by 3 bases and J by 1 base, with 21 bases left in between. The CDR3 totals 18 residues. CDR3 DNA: TGCGCCAGCAGTGACCTGATCCCATTTAACAGGGAGAACACTGAAGCTTTCTTT. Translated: CASSDLIPFNRENTEAFF.

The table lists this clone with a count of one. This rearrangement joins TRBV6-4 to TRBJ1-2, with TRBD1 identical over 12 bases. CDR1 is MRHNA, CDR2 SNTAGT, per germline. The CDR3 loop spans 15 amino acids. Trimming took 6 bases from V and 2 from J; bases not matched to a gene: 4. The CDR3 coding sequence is TGTGCCAGCAGCTTCGGGACAGGGGGCAACTATGGCTACACCTTC. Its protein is CASSFGTGGNYGYTF.

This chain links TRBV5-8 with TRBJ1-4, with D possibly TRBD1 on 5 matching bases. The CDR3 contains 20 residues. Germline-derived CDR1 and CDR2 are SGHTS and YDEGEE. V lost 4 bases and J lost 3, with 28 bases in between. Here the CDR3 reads CASSPDYGGRVLKPNEKLFF. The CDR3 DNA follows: TGTGCCAGCAGCCCCGACTACGGGGGGAGGGTATTAAAACCTAATGAAAAACTGTTTTTT. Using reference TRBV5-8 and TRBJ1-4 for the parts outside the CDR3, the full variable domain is EAGVTQSPTHLIKTRGQQATLRCSPISGHTSVYWYQQALGLGLQFLLWYDEGEERNRGNFPPRFSGRQFPNYSSELNVNALELEDSALYLCASSPDYGGRVLKPNEKLFFGSGTQLSVL.

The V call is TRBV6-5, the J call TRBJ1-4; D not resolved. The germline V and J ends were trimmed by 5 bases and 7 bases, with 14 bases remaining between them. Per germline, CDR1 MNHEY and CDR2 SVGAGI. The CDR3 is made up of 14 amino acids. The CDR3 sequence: CASSATPRSEKLFF. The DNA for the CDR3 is TGTGCCAGCAGTGCGACTCCCCGTAGTGAAAAACTGTTTTTT.

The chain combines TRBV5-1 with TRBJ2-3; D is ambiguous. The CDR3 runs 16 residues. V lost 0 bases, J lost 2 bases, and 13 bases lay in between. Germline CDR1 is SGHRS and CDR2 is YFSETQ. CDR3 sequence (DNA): TGCGCCAGCAGCTTGGCCCTGTCCGGTAACACAGATACGCAGTATTTT. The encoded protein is CASSLALSGNTDTQYF.